The source of this T cell receptor (beta chain) is a study of human T cells and chemical hapten exposure. The CDR3 has 15 residues. The ends were cut back, 0 bases at V and 5 bases at J, with 13 bases in the middle. Germline V lookup: CDR1 LGHDT, CDR2 YNNKEL (reference sequence). The study, taken as a whole, reports: The number of TCRs over 1 in 1000 frequency stayed unchanged after DPC. Versus controls, expanded TCRs had significantly more large CDR3 similarity clusters.

A single record per CDR3 protein comes from TCRdb applying MiXCR to the RACE reads. Of 180,000 or so distinct CDR3 sequences listed, more than 12% are singletons. This clonotype was seen at least ten times. The antigen is unknown. The time point: patch test 1, 2 weeks after DPC sensitization. The treatment denotes: therapeutic diphenylcyclopropenone sensitization with weekly scalp DPC. Donors, patients with alopecia ranging from 18 to 70 years old and judged suitable for DPC, provided samples. The TCR originated in a woman aged 30 to 39 with alopecia areata. Some clones in this sample may be carry-over from other donors' samples. This chain uses TRBV3-1 with TRBJ1-1; unclear D gene. This specimen was whole blood, taken in connection with sensitization to the hapten diphenylcyclopropenone (DPC). The CDR3 region is CASSQDQRAYTEAFF. Here the CDR3 DNA reads TGTGCCAGCAGCCAAGATCAACGAGCGTATACTGAAGCTTTCTTT.